This entry lists 25 T cell receptor beta chains sequenced from one sample in a study of T cells after yellow fever vaccination. Each CDR3 protein is one row after TCRdb ran MiXCR on the 5' RACE reads. The table shows 250,000 to 300,000 distinct CDR3 sequences, with 13% occurring only once. The starting material was CD4+ T cells sorted from PBMCs, obtained 45 days after the yellow fever booster vaccination. Receptors were obtained from a man aged 25 to 40 who received the YFV17D yellow fever vaccine.

This clonotype was recorded a few times. The chain links TRBV6-2 or TRBV6-3 to TRBJ2-6; TRBD2 aligns across 8 bases. CDR3 length equals 18 residues. Per germline, CDR1 MNHEY and CDR2 SVGEGT. Losses at the gene ends were 7 bases for V and 0 bases for J; bases not matched to a gene: 11. The CDR3 coding sequence is TGTGCCAGCACCCTTCGGATAGCGGGGAGCTCTGGGGCCAACGTCCTGACTTTC. As protein: CASTLRIAGSSGANVLTF.

This clonotype was found a few times. The rearrangement uses TRBV24-1 and TRBJ2-3, with D perhaps TRBD1 (6 bases). CDR1 is KGHDR and CDR2 is SFDVKD in the germline V gene. The CDR3 has 14 residues. The germline V and J ends were trimmed by 9 bases and 3 bases, with 15 bases remaining between them. The CDR3 DNA is TGTGCCACCGGCCGGAGACAGGCAACAGATACGCAGTATTTT. This codes for CATGRRQATDTQYF.

This chain joins TRBV6-6 and TRBJ2-5, with 8 bases that match TRBD1. The V and J ends lost 7 bases and 3 bases, in that order; junction bases with no gene match: 4. The CDR3 covers 13 residues. Germline V gene lookup returns CDR1 MNHNY and CDR2 SVGAGI (reference sequence). The CDR3 sequence is CASTTGVEETQYF. The CDR3 nucleotides read TGTGCCAGCACGACAGGGGTGGAAGAGACCCAGTACTTC.

The chain joins TRBV5-1 to TRBJ1-3; no firm D call. This CDR3 has 14 amino acids. Germline V gene data show CDR1 as SGHRS and CDR2 as YFSETQ. V shed 4 bases and J shed 0 bases, with 8 bases lying between them. For the CDR3, the DNA is TGCGCCAGCAGCATGGATCACTCTGGAAACACCATATATTTT. Amino acids: CASSMDHSGNTIYF. Full variable domain (remainder filled in from reference TRBV5-1 and TRBJ1-3): KAGVTQTPRYLIKTRGQQVTLSCSPISGHRSVSWYQQTPGQGLQFLFEYFSETQRNKGNFPGRFSGRQFSNSRSEMNVSTLELGDSALYLCASSMDHSGNTIYFGEGSWLTVV.

This clonotype has more than one count but fewer than ten. The J gene is TRBJ2-1, the V gene TRBV12-3 or TRBV12-4, with 16 bases aligning to TRBD2. V was clipped by 5 bases and J by 16 bases; unmatched bases: 14. This CDR3 is 16 amino acids long. CDR3 region: CASSLGTSGRAGWTFF. The CDR3 coding sequence is TGTGCCAGCAGTCTAGGGACTAGCGGGAGGGCCGGTTGGACTTTCTTC.

This chain uses TRBV12-3 or TRBV12-4 with TRBJ2-3; 8 bases map to TRBD2. The V and J ends lost 8 bases and 0 bases, in that order; junction bases with no gene match: 10. This CDR3 comprises 16 residues. The CDR3 loop reads CASGSTSGTSTDTQYF. CDR3 bases: TGTGCCAGCGGATCAACTAGCGGTACTAGCACAGATACGCAGTATTTT.

The chain links TRBV20-1 to TRBJ1-2; weak D call: TRBD1 (5 bases). With 6 bases removed from V and 0 bases from J, the gap between germline ends came to 14 bases. The CDR3 sequence is 14 residues long. Germline V CDR1 and CDR2: DFQATT, SNEGSKA (reference sequence). The CDR3 protein is CSAGDSTANYGYTF. DNA of the CDR3: TGCAGTGCAGGGGATTCTACAGCTAACTATGGCTACACCTTC.

The chain is built from TRBV24-1 and TRBJ2-7; D is undetermined. This CDR3 has 12 residues. The germline V and J ends were trimmed by 10 bases and 4 bases, with 13 bases remaining between them. Germline V lookup: CDR1 KGHDR, CDR2 SFDVKD. The CDR3 nucleotides are TGTGCCACTACCCTGGGTTTTTACGAGCAGTACTTC. Encoded protein: CATTLGFYEQYF.

Only a few counts were recorded for this clonotype. V is TRBV5-1 and J is TRBJ2-1, with 7 bases fitting TRBD2. The CDR3 spans 16 residues. Trimming took 3 bases from V and 3 from J; bases not matched to a gene: 9. Germline V gene sequence: CDR1 SGHRS, CDR2 YFSETQ. CDR3 DNA: TGCGCCAGCAGCTCGCCTCCGGGAGGCGGCTACAATGAGCAGTTCTTC. Amino acid sequence: CASSSPPGGGYNEQFF.

The chain combines TRBV18 with TRBJ2-7; D unresolved. The CDR3 is 12 amino acids. Trimming removed 3 bases at V and 4 bases at J, with 7 bases between. Looked up from germline, CDR1 is KGHSH and CDR2 is LQKENI. The CDR3 protein is CASSPDLYEQYF. The CDR3 region has the DNA TGTGCCAGCTCACCCGACTTGTACGAGCAGTACTTC.

This chain connects TRBV20-1 to TRBJ2-1; D is possibly TRBD1 (6 bases). The germline V gene encodes CDR1 DFQATT and CDR2 SNEGSKA (reference sequence). The V gene lost 3 bases and the J gene lost 14 bases, with 17 bases spanning the gap. The CDR3 spans 12 residues. CDR3 DNA sequence: TGCAGTGCTAGTGGGGGCTGGTTGAGGAAGTTCTTC. Its translation: CSASGGWLRKFF.

This clonotype was picked up a small number of times. The V call is TRBV6-5, the J call TRBJ2-1; 7 bases line up with TRBD2. V was pared by 4 bases and J by 5 bases, with 5 bases of the junction left unmatched. The CDR3 is made up of 14 amino acids. CDR1 and CDR2 from the germline V gene are MNHEY and SVGAGI. For the CDR3, the DNA is TGTGCCAGCAGTTCGGGACGGGAGGACAATGAGCAGTTCTTC. Its protein product is CASSSGREDNEQFF.

The rearrangement links TRBV3-1 to TRBJ1-1; D remains ambiguous. This CDR3 region has 11 residues. Germline V CDR1 and CDR2: LGHDT, YNNKEL (reference sequence). V was shortened by 3 bases and J by 11 bases, with 10 bases between the two germline ends. Here the CDR3 reads CASSHGSWAFF. As DNA, the CDR3 is TGTGCCAGCAGCCACGGGTCGTGGGCTTTCTTT.

This clonotype was observed a handful of times. The V gene is TRBV20-1, the J gene TRBJ2-1, with D maybe TRBD2 (6 bases). The CDR3 is 12 amino acids. The V end lost 7 bases, the J end lost 3 bases, and 10 bases lay between the germline ends. Germline V CDR1 and CDR2: DFQATT, SNEGSKA (reference sequence). Here the CDR3 reads CSDSGDYNEQFF. CDR3 nucleotide sequence: TGCAGTGATAGCGGAGACTACAATGAGCAGTTCTTC.

V gene TRBV20-1 combines with J gene TRBJ2-3; 9 bases map to TRBD1. The germline V gene has CDR1 DFQATT and CDR2 SNEGSKA (reference sequence). This CDR3 has 16 residues. Germline trimming cut 3 bases from V and 2 bases from J; bases unmatched to any gene: 9. The chain's CDR3 is CSASGAGTGTTDTQYF. CDR3 DNA: TGCAGTGCTAGTGGAGCCGGGACAGGGACCACAGATACGCAGTATTTT.

This clonotype appeared many times. V and J are TRBV24-1 and TRBJ2-7, with D hard to call. This CDR3 has 13 amino acids. Germline lookup yields CDR1 KGHDR and CDR2 SFDVKD. Between the trimmed V and J ends, which lost 4 bases and 3 bases, there was a span of 9 bases. CDR3 nucleotides: TGTGCCACCAGTGACGGACCATACTACGAGCAGTACTTC. This gives the protein CATSDGPYYEQYF.

The V gene is TRBV4-2, the J gene TRBJ2-3; 11 nucleotides agree with TRBD2. The ends lost 0 bases at V and 1 base at J; junction bases unmatched: 6. CDR3 length: 18 amino acids. Germline V gene lookup returns CDR1 LGHNA and CDR2 YNFKEQ. The CDR3 reads CASSQDPGTSGGTDTQYF. The CDR3 DNA reads as TGTGCCAGCAGCCAAGATCCCGGGACTAGCGGAGGCACAGATACGCAGTATTTT.

This clonotype came up a few times. The chain has TRBV20-1 and TRBJ1-4, with a tentative D call TRBD1 (5 bases). The V and J ends lost 0 bases and 8 bases respectively, with 16 bases between them. The germline gives CDR1 DFQATT, CDR2 SNEGSKA (reference sequence). The CDR3 covers 15 residues. The CDR3 region is CSARDLAGPREKLFF. CDR3 sequence (DNA): TGCAGTGCTAGAGATTTGGCGGGGCCTAGAGAAAAACTGTTTTTT.

This clonotype was picked up a small number of times. V usage is TRBV4-2 and J usage is TRBJ1-5; D is possibly TRBD1 (5 bases). Trimming took 1 base from V and 1 from J, leaving 11 bases between them. The CDR3 contains 16 residues. Germline loops: CDR1 LGHNA, CDR2 YNFKEQ. The CDR3 loop reads CASSQVGGSSNQPQHF. CDR3 DNA sequence: TGTGCCAGCAGCCAAGTTGGGGGGTCGAGCAATCAGCCCCAGCATTTT.

This clonotype was found many times. This chain links TRBV7-6 with TRBJ2-6; unclear D gene. Germline V gene data show CDR1 as SGHVS and CDR2 as FNYEAQ. CDR3 length: 14 residues. Trimming shortened V by 5 bases and J by 0 bases, and 5 bases separated the two germline ends. For the CDR3, the DNA is TGTGCCAGCAGCCGGAGCTCTGGGGCCAACGTCCTGACTTTC. Its translation is CASSRSSGANVLTF.

This clonotype occurred a few times. The V gene is TRBV27, the J gene TRBJ1-2, with D perhaps TRBD1 (5 bases). This CDR3 has 13 residues. Germline V CDR1 and CDR2: MNHEY, SMNVEV (reference sequence). Trimming cost V 4 bases and J 2 bases, with 8 bases left between them. The CDR3 nucleotides read TGTGCCAGCAGTTACAGGTCCAACTATGGCTACACCTTC. Its translation: CASSYRSNYGYTF.

This clonotype was seen many times. The chain combines TRBV7-6 with TRBJ2-2, with D tentatively TRBD1 (6 bases). This CDR3 spans 16 amino acids. Trimming stripped 6 bases from V and 1 base from J, with 15 bases between. The germline gives CDR1 SGHVS, CDR2 FNYEAQ. CDR3 coding DNA: TGTGCCAGCAGTAAACGACAGGCCAAGAACACCGGGGAGCTGTTTTTT. Its protein is CASSKRQAKNTGELFF.

The chain combines TRBV12-3 or TRBV12-4 with TRBJ1-1, with D unresolved. Trimming stripped 5 bases from V and 1 base from J, with 14 bases between. The CDR3 length is 15 residues. This chain's CDR3 is CASSPQAAANTEAFF. CDR3 DNA sequence: TGTGCCAGCAGTCCTCAGGCGGCAGCGAACACTGAAGCTTTCTTT.

This clonotype was seen many times. The chain links TRBV7-2 to TRBJ2-5; D remains unclear. Trimming left V 5 bases short and J 5 bases short, with 9 bases between. CDR3 length equals 12 residues. Germline V gene data show CDR1 as SGHTA and CDR2 as FQGNSA. CDR3 amino acids: CASSPPSETQYF. CDR3 in DNA: TGTGCCAGCAGCCCTCCCAGTGAGACCCAGTACTTC.

This clonotype turned up a few times. The chain combines TRBV7-2 with TRBJ1-5, with D unresolved. The CDR3 length is 13 residues. The ends were cut back, 1 base at V and 5 bases at J, with 6 bases in the middle. Looked up from germline, CDR1 is SGHTA and CDR2 is FQGNSA. The CDR3 sequence: CASSLEGHQPQHF. CDR3 in DNA: TGTGCCAGCAGCTTAGAGGGTCATCAGCCCCAGCATTTT.